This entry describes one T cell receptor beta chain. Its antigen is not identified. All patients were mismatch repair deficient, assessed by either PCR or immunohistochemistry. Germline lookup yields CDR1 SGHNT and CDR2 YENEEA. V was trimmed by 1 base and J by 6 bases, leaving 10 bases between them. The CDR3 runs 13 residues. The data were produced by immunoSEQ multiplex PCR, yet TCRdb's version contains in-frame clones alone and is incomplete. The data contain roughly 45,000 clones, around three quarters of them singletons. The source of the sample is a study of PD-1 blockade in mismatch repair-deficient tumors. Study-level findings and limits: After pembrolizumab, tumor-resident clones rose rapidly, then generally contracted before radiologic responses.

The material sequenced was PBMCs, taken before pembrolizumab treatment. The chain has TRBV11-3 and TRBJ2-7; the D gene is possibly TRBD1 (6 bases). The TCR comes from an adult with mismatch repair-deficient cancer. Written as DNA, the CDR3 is TGTGCCAGCAGCTTAGGCAGGGGATCCGAGCAGTACTTC. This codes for CASSLGRGSEQYF.